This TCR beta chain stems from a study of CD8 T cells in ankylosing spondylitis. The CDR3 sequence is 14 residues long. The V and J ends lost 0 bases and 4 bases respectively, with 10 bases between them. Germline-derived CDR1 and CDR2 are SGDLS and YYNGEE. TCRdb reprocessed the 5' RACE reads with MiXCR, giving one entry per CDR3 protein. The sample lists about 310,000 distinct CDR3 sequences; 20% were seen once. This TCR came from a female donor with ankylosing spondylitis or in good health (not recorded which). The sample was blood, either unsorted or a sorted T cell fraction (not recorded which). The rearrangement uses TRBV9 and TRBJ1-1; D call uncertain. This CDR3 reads CASSVAQAGTEAFF. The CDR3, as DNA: TGTGCCAGCAGCGTAGCTCAGGCGGGCACTGAAGCTTTCTTT. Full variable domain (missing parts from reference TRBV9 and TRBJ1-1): DSGVTQTPKHLITATGQRVTLRCSPRSGDLSVYWYQQSLDQGLQFLIQYYNGEERAKGNILERFSAQQFPDLHSELNLSSLELGDSALYFCASSVAQAGTEAFFGQGTRLTVV.